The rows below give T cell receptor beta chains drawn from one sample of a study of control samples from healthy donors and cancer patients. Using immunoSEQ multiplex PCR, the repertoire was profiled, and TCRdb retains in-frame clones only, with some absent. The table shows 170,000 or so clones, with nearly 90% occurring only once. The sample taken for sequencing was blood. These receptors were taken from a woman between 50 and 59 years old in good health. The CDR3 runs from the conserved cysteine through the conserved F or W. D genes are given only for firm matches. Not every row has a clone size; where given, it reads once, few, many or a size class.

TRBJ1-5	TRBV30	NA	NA	TGTGCCTGGAGTTCGGGGGGGAATAGCAATCAGCCCCAGCATTTT	CAWSSGGNSNQPQHF
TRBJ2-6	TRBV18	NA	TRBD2	TGTGCCAGCTCGGGACTAGAATTCTCTGGGGCCAACGTCCTGACTTTC	CASSGLEFSGANVLTF
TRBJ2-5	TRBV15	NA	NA	TGTGCCACCAGCAGAGAGGGGGGGCGGGTGACCCAGTACTTC	CATSREGGRVTQYF
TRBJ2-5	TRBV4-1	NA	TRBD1	TGCGCCAGCAGCCAAGATCTTAGGGCCAGGGGGCAGGAGACCCAGTACTTC	CASSQDLRARGQETQYF
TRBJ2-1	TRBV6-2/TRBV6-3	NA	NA	TGTGCCAGCAGTTACGGGTCCTCCTACAATGAGCAGTTCTTC	CASSYGSSYNEQFF
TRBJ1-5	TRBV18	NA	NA	TGTGCCAGCTCACCCCAAATCAATCAGCCCCAGCATTTT	CASSPQINQPQHF
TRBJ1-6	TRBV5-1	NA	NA	TGCGCCAGCAGCTTGGAGGCGGGGCGCAATTCACCCCTCCACTTT	CASSLEAGRNSPLHF
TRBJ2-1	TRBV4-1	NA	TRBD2	TGCGCCAGCAGCCAAGAAAGCGGGGGGCAGTTCTTC	CASSQESGGQFF
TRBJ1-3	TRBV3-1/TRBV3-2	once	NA	TGTGCCAGCAGCCAAGATAGGGATTCGGGGGCACGAAACACCATATATTTT	CASSQDRDSGARNTIYF
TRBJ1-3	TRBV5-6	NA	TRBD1	TGTGCCAGCAGCTTGGGACAGGGAAACTCTGGAAACACCATATATTTT	CASSLGQGNSGNTIYF
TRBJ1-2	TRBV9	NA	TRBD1	TGTGCCAGCAGCGCCAACCCACAGGGGTTAGTATATGGCTACACCTTC	CASSANPQGLVYGYTF
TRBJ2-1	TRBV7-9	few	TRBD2	TGTGCCAGCAGACAAGGACGGACTAGCGGTTGGAATGAGCAGTTCTTC	CASRQGRTSGWNEQFF
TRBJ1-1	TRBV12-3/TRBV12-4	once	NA	TGTGCCAGCAGAACCGACGCGAACACTGAAGCTTTCTTT	CASRTDANTEAFF
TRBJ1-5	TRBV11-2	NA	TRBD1	TGTGCCAGCAGCCTCGACAGGGTTCAGCCCCAGCATTTT	CASSLDRVQPQHF
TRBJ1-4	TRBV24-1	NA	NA	TGTGCCACCAGCACTTGGACTTCAGGGACAACTAATGAAAAACTGTTTTTT	CATSTWTSGTTNEKLFF
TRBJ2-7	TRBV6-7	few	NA	TGTGCCAGCAGTTACACTTTATCAGGACCCCAATACTCCTACGAGCAGTACTTC	CASSYTLSGPQYSYEQYF
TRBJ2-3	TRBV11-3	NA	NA	TGTGCCAGCAGCGTCGGCGATACGCAGTATTTT	CASSVGDTQYF
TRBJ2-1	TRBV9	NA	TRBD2	TGTGCCAGCACTACCGGGGGGGCCTCCTACAATGAGCAGTTCTTC	CASTTGGASYNEQFF
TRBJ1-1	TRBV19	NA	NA	TGTGCCAGTAGTACGCCGACGGGAAAGATGAACACTGAAGCTTTCTTT	CASSTPTGKMNTEAFF
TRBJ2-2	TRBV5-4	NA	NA	TGTGCCAGCAGCTTGCAGGGTTCGGGCACCGGGGAGCTGTTTTTT	CASSLQGSGTGELFF
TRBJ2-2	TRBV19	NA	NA	TGTGCCAGTAGTATAGGGCGATCTACCGGGGAGCTGTTTTTT	CASSIGRSTGELFF
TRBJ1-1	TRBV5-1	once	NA	TGCGCCAGCACTAGAGGGGGGCCCAACACTGAAGCTTTCTTT	CASTRGGPNTEAFF
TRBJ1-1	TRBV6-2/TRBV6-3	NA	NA	TGTGCCAGCAGTTACGAGGGAACTGAAGCTTTCTTT	CASSYEGTEAFF
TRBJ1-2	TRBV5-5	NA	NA	TGTGCCAGCAGCGTGACAGGTTCTGCCCGGGGCTACACCTTC	CASSVTGSARGYTF
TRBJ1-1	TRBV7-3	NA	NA	TGTGCCAGCAGTAATGGTGGTGACACTGAAGCTTTCTTT	CASSNGGDTEAFF
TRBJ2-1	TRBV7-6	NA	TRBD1	TGTGCCAGCAGCTTAGGCCCCGGGACAGCCCCTTACAATGAGCAGTTCTTC	CASSLGPGTAPYNEQFF
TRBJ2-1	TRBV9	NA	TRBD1	TGTGCCAGCAGCGGAAGCGCGGGACAGGGGACATACAATGAGCAGTTCTTC	CASSGSAGQGTYNEQFF
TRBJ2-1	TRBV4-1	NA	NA	TGCGCCAGCAGCCAAGCGACAGGTTCCGCCCTATACAATGAGCAGTTCTTC	CASSQATGSALYNEQFF
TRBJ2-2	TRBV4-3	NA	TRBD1	TGCGCCAGCAGCCAAGTGAGGCAGGGGGATTACACCGGGGAGCTGTTTTTT	CASSQVRQGDYTGELFF
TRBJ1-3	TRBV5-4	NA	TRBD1	TGTGCCAGCAGCCCCCCGACAGGGGCGGGCACCATATATTTT	CASSPPTGAGTIYF
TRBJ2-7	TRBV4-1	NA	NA	TGCGCCAGCAGGGAAGGACACCTTAGCTCCTACGAGCAGTACTTC	CASREGHLSSYEQYF
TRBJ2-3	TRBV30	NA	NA	TGTGCCTGGGGCCGGGCGGGGCTCACAGATACGCAGTATTTT	CAWGRAGLTDTQYF
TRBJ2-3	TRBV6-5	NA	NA	TGTGCCAGCAGGGATCAACGCAGCACAGATACGCAGTATTTT	CASRDQRSTDTQYF